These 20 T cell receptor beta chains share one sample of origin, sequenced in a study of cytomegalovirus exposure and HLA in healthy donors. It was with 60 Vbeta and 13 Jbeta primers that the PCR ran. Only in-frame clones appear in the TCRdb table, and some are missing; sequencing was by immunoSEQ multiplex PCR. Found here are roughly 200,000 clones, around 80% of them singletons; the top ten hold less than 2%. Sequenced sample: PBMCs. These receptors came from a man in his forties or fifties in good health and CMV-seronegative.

CDR3 sequence (DNA): TGCGCCAGCAGCTTAGGTCGAGGGAACACCATATATTTT. This sequence encodes CASSLGRGNTIYF. The rearrangement uses TRBV5-1 and TRBJ1-3; no definite D call. The CDR3 length is 13 residues. CDR1 SGHRS and CDR2 YFSETQ come from the germline V gene. V lost 2 bases and J lost 7, with 10 bases in between.

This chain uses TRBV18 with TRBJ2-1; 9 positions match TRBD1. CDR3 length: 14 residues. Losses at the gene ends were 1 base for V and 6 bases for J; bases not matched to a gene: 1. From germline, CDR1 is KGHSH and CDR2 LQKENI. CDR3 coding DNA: TGTGCCAGCTCACCACGACAGGGGGGCAATGAGCAGTTCTTC. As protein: CASSPRQGGNEQFF.

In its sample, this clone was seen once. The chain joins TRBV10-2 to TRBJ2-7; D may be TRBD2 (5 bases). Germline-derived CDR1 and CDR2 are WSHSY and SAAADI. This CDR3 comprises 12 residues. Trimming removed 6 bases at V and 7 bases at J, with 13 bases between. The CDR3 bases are TGCGCCAGCAGGACTGGGCCGGGGGAGCAGTACTTC. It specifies CASRTGPGEQYF.

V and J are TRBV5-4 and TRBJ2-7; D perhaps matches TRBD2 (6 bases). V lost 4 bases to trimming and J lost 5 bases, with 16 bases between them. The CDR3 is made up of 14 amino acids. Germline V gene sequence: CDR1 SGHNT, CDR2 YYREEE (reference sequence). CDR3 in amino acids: CASSRRTGDNEQYF. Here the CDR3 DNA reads TGTGCCAGCAGCCGACGTACGGGGGATAACGAGCAGTACTTC.

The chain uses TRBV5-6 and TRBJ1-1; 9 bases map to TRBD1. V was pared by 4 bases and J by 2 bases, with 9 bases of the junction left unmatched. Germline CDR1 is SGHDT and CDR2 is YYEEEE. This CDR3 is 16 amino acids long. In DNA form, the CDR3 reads TGTGCCAGCAGCCTCTGGGGGACAGGGCTAAACACTGAAGCTTTCTTT. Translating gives CASSLWGTGLNTEAFF.

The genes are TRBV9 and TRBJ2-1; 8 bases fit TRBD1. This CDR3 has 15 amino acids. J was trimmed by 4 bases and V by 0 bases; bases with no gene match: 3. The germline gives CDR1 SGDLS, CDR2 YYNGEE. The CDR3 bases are TGTGCCAGCAGCGTAGACAGGGGGGATTACAATGAGCAGTTCTTC. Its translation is CASSVDRGDYNEQFF. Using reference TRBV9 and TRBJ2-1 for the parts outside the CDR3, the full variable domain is DSGVTQTPKHLITATGQRVTLRCSPRSGDLSVYWYQQSLDQGLQFLIQYYNGEERAKGNILERFSAQQFPDLHSELNLSSLELGDSALYFCASSVDRGDYNEQFFGPGTRLTVL.

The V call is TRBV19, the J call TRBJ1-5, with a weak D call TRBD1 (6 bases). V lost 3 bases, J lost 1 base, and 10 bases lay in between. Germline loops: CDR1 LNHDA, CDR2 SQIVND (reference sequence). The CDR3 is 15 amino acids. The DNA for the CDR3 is TGTGCCAGTAGTATCAGGGGCGGAAGCAATCAGCCCCAGCATTTT. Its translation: CASSIRGGSNQPQHF.

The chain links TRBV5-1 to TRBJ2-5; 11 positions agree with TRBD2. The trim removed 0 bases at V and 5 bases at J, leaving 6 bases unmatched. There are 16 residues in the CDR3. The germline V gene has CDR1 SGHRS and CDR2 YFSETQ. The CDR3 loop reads CASSLGTSGSGETQYF. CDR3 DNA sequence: TGCGCCAGCAGCTTGGGCACTAGCGGGAGTGGGGAGACCCAGTACTTC.

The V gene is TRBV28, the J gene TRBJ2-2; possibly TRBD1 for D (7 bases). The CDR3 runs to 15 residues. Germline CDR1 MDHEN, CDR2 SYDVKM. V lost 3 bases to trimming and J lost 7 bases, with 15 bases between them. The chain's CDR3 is CASSLMEGAIGELFF. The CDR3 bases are TGTGCCAGCAGTTTGATGGAGGGGGCTATCGGGGAGCTGTTTTTT.

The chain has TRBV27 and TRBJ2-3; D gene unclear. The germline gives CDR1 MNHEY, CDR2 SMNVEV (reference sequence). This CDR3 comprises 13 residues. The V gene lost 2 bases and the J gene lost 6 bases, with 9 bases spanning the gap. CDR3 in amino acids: CASSLLLQDTQYF. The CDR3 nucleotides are TGTGCCAGCAGTTTACTCCTTCAGGATACGCAGTATTTT.

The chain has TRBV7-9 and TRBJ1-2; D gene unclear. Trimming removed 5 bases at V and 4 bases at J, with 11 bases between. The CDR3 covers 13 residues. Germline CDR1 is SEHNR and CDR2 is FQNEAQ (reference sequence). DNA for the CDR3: TGTGCCAGCAGCCAGCGGACTTCCTATGGCTACACCTTC. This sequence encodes CASSQRTSYGYTF.

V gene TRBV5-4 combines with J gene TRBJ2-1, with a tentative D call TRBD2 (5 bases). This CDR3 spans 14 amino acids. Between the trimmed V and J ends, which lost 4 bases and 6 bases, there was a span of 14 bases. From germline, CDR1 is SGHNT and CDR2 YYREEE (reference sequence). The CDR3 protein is CASSPGERLNEQFF. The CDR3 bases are TGTGCCAGCAGCCCCGGGGAGCGGCTCAATGAGCAGTTCTTC.

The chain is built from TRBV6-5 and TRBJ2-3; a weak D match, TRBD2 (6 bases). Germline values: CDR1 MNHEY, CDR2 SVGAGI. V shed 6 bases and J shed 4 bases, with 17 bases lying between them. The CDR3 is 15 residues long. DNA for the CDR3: TGTGCCAGCAGCCTCAGACTAGTCAGTGCAGATACGCAGTATTTT. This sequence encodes CASSLRLVSADTQYF.

This chain's CDR3 is CASSFSGLAGGYEQYF. The CDR3 region has the DNA TGCGCCAGCAGCTTCTCCGGACTAGCGGGAGGCTACGAGCAGTACTTC. V usage is TRBV4-1 and J usage is TRBJ2-7, with TRBD2 matching 14 bases. With 5 bases clipped from V and 3 bases from J, the junction kept 6 bases outside the gene matches. Germline V gives CDR1 MGHRA, CDR2 YSYEKL. The CDR3 has 16 residues.

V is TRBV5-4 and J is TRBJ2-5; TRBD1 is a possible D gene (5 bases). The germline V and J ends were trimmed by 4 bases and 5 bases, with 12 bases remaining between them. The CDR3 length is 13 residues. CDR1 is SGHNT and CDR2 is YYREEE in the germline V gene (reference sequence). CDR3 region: CASSQDTVETQYF. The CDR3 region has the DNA TGTGCCAGCAGCCAGGACACAGTGGAGACCCAGTACTTC.

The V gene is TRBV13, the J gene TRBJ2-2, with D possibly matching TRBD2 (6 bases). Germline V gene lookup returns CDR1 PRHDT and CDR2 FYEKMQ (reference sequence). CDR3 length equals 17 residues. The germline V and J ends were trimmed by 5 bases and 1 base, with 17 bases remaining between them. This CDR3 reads CASSPSSAGLNTGELFF. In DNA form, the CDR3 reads TGTGCCAGCAGCCCCTCATCGGCGGGACTGAACACCGGGGAGCTGTTTTTT.

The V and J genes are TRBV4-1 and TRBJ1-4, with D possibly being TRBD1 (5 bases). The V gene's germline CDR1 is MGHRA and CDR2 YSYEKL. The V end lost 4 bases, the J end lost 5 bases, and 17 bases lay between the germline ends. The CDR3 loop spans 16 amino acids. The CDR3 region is CASSRGGDVKNEKLFF. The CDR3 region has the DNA TGCGCCAGCAGCCGGGGGGGGGACGTAAAGAATGAAAAACTGTTTTTT.

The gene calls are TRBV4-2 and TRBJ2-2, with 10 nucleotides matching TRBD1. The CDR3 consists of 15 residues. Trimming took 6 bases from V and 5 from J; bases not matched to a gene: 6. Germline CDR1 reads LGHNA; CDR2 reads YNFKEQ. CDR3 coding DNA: TGTGCCAGCAGGGTGAGGGGACAGGGGACCGGGGAGCTGTTTTTT. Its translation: CASRVRGQGTGELFF.

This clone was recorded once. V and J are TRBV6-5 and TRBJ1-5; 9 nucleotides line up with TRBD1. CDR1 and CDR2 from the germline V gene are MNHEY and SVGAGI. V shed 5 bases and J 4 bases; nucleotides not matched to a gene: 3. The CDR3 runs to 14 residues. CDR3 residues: CASSEGQGNQPQHF. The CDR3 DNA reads TGTGCCAGCAGTGAGGGACAGGGAAATCAGCCCCAGCATTTT.

The CDR3: CAWSVIPGGETQYF. The CDR3 DNA reads as TGTGCCTGGAGTGTAATCCCAGGGGGAGAGACCCAGTACTTC. This chain joins TRBV30 and TRBJ2-5; 7 bases are shared with TRBD1. The CDR3 runs to 14 residues. CDR1 is GTSNPN, CDR2 SVGIG, per germline (reference sequence). The junction had 5 bases not matched to a gene; V was cut back by 0 bases and J by 4 bases.